This T cell receptor beta chain was recovered during a study of blood T cell repertoires in COVID-19. Study at large: Samples representing acute and convalescent COVID-19 were sourced from the United States, Italy and Spain.

Original analysis: The assay estimated nucleated cells by amplifying reference gene primers. Assay used: immunoSEQ multiplex PCR; TCRdb lists only in-frame clones, some missing. V and J calls and clone size are those listed in that table; D and trimming were worked out from the DNA. The sample includes 150,000 to 190,000 clones, 80% to 90% seen only once; the top ten take about 7.2%. With V trimmed by 3 bases and J by 0 bases, 14 bases remained unmatched. The germline V gene has CDR1 MRHNA and CDR2 SNTAGT. This CDR3 contains 19 residues. All enrollees were roughly 18 to 89 years old and from 24 US areas.

The receptor was isolated from a man over 45 who had recovered from COVID-19. The chain couples TRBV6-4 to TRBJ2-7, with 10 bases identical to TRBD2. The material sequenced was PBMCs or T cells enriched from blood (not recorded which). CDR3 sequence (DNA): TGTGCCAGCAGTGATTCTCGGACTAGCGGCGACAGGCCCTCCTACGAGCAGTACTTC. This gives the protein CASSDSRTSGDRPSYEQYF.